The present TCR beta chain was sequenced within a study of Graves' ophthalmopathy and Graves' hyperthyroidism. Amplified material comprised TCR beta CDR3 regions derived from RNA transcripts. A first-round RT-PCR used HTBI primers, followed by a second-round multiplex PCR. MiXCR was run by TCRdb on the multiplex PCR reads, yielding one entry per CDR3 protein. The table includes about 700,000 distinct CDR3 sequences, around 40% detected once. Looked up from germline, CDR1 is SGHRS and CDR2 is YFSETQ. The CDR3 has 14 residues. V shed 5 bases and J 7 bases; nucleotides not matched to a gene: 9. This clonotype was seen many times.

The rearrangement uses TRBV5-1 and TRBJ1-5, with 7 bases that match TRBD1. The receptor was isolated from an adult man with Graves' ophthalmopathy. Material for sequencing was peripheral blood. CDR3 residues: CASRPDREGQPQHF. As DNA, the CDR3 is TGCGCCAGCAGGCCAGACAGGGAAGGGCAGCCCCAGCATTTT.